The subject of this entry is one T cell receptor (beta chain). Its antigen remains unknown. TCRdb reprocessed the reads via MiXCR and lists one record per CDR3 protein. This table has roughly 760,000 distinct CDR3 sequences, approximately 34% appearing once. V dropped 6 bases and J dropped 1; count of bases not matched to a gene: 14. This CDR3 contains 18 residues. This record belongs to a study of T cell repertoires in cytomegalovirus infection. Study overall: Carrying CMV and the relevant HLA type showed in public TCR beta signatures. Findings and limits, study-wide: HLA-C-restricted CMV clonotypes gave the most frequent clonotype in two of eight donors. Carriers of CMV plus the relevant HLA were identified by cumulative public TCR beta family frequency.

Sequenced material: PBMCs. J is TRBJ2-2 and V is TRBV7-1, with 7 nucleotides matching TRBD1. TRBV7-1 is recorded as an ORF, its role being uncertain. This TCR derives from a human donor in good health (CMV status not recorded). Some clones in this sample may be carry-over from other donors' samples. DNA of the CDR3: TGTGCCAGCAGTTCTCAGACAGGGACCCCGAAGAACACCGGGGAGCTGTTTTTT. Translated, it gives CASSSQTGTPKNTGELFF.